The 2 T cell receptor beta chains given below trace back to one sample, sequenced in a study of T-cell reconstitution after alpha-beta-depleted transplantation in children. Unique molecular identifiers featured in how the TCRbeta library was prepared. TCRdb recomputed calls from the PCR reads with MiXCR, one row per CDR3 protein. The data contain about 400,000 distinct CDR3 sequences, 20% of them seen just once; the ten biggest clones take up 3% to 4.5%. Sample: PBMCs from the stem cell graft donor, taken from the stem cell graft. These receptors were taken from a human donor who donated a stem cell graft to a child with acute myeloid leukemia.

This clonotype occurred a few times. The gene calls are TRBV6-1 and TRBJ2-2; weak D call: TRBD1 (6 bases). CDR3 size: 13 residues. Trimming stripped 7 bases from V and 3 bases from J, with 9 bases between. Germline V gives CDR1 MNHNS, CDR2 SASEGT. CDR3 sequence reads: CASIYRDTGELFF. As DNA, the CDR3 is TGTGCCAGCATCTACAGGGACACCGGGGAGCTGTTTTTT.

CDR3 amino acids: CAIFDRANYGYTF. The CDR3, as DNA: TGTGCCATCTTTGACAGGGCAAACTATGGCTACACCTTC. This chain links TRBV6-1 with TRBJ1-2, with 7 bases matching TRBD1. The CDR3 is made up of 13 amino acids. The trim removed 10 bases at V and 2 bases at J, leaving 7 bases unmatched. CDR1 is MNHNS, CDR2 SASEGT, per germline.